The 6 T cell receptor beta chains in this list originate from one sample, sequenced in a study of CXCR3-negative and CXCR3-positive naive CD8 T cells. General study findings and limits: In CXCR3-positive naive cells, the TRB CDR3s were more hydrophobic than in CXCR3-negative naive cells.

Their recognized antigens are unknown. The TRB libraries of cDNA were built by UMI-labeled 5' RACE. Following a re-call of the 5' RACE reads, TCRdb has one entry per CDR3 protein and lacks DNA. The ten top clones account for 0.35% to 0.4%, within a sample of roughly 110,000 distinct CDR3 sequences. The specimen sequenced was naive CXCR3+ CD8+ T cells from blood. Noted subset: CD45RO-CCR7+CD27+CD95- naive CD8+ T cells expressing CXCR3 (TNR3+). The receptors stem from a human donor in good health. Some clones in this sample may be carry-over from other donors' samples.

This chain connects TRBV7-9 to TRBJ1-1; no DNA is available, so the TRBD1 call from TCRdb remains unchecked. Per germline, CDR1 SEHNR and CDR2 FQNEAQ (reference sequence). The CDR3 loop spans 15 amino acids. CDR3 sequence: CASSSSTGEVAEAFF.

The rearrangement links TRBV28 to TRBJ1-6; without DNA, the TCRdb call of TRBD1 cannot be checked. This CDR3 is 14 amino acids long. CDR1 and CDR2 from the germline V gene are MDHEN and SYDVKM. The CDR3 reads CASQARVPGSPLHF.

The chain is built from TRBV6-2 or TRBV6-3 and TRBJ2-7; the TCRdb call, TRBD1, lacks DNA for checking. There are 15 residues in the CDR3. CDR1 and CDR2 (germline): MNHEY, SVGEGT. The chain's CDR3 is CASSPREIPSYEQYF.

The CDR3 loop reads CSARGDHWAGTDTQYF. The chain carries TRBV20-1 and TRBJ2-3; TCRdb's assignment of TRBD1 cannot be checked, as there is no DNA. The CDR3 length is 16 residues. CDR1 is DFQATT, CDR2 SNEGSKA, per germline (reference sequence).

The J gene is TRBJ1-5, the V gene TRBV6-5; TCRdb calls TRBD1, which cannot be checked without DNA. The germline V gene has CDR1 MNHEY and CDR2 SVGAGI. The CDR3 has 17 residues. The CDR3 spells CASRKDSTGYSNQPQHF.

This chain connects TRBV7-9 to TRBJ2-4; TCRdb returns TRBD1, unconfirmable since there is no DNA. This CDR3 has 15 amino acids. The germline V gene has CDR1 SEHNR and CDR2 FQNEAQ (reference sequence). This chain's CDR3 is CASSLQQGTQNIQYF.